Sequencing of this TCR beta chain was carried out in a study of post-analysis software for immune sequencing data. Whole-study context: The disease courses covered relapsing-remitting, secondary progressive and progressive-relapsing multiple sclerosis.

Findings of the study overall: When patients were compared with controls, roughly five TRBV segments were more frequent, TRBV5-6, TRBV5-1 and TRBV20-1 among them.

Trimming removed 1 base at V and 5 bases at J, with 11 bases between. The CDR3 totals 14 residues. Germline assignment: CDR1 MGHRA and CDR2 YSYEKL. Sequencing libraries made from TCR beta cDNA carried unique molecular identifiers. The source material, 1 to 10 million T cells, gave rise to roughly 500,000 cDNA molecules. TCRdb ran MiXCR on the PCR reads and lists one entry per CDR3 protein. The sample has 650,000 to 850,000 distinct CDR3 sequences, approximately 57% seen once. About this clonotype itself: Its antigen is still unknown.

The TCR was taken from a girl aged 10-17 years with multiple sclerosis. The chain couples TRBV4-1 to TRBJ2-5; possible D gene TRBD1, 6 bases. The specimen sequenced was blood. CDR3 residues: CASSQGTGYETQYF. The CDR3 DNA reads as TGCGCCAGCAGCCAAGGAACAGGGTACGAGACCCAGTACTTC.